The 25 T cell receptor beta chains below were found in one sample sequenced in a study of CD8 T cell repertoires and HIV-1 epitope variants. These receptors lack a known antigen. Method: immunoSEQ multiplex PCR; TCRdb's copy keeps in-frame clones and lacks some. The sample has about 5,600 clones, approximately 65% seen once. The sequenced sample was cultured CD8+ T cells derived from PBMCs. Source of these receptors: a male donor with HIV.

This sequence joins TRBV7-3 and TRBJ2-7; 7 nucleotides agree with TRBD1. The trim removed 0 bases at V and 4 bases at J, leaving 3 bases unmatched. CDR3 size: 14 residues. CDR1 is SGHTA, CDR2 FQGTGA, per germline. The CDR3 loop reads CASSLTPGQYEQYF. Here the CDR3 DNA reads TGTGCCAGCAGCTTAACCCCGGGACAGTACGAGCAGTACTTC. The full variable domain, its missing parts supplied by reference TRBV7-3 and TRBJ2-7, is GAGVSQTPSNKVTEKGKYVELRCDPISGHTALYWYRQSLGQGPEFLIYFQGTGAADDSGLPNDRFFAVRPEGSVSTLKIQRTERGDSAVYLCASSLTPGQYEQYFGPGTRLTVT.

This chain uses TRBV7-9 with TRBJ1-2; possibly TRBD1 for D (5 bases). The CDR3 contains 16 residues. The V gene lost 3 bases and the J gene lost 8 bases, with 22 bases spanning the gap. Germline V CDR1 and CDR2: SEHNR, FQNEAQ (reference sequence). The CDR3 spells CASSLGQENLLFGYTF. The CDR3 DNA sequence: TGTGCCAGCAGCTTGGGGCAAGAGAATCTTCTTTTCGGCTACACCTTC.

The V and J genes are TRBV10-3 and TRBJ2-1; D gene uncertain. The CDR3 totals 15 residues. The ends were cut back, 3 bases at V and 2 bases at J, with 11 bases in the middle. Germline V gene data show CDR1 as ENHRY and CDR2 as SYGVKD. In DNA, the CDR3 is TGTGCCATCAGTGAACCGACCGGACCCTACAATGAGCAGTTCTTC. This encodes CAISEPTGPYNEQFF.

The J gene is TRBJ1-1, the V gene TRBV13; D possibly corresponds to TRBD1 (6 bases). Per germline, CDR1 PRHDT and CDR2 FYEKMQ (reference sequence). This CDR3 has 14 amino acids. Trimming shortened V by 5 bases and J by 5 bases, and 15 bases separated the two germline ends. The CDR3 DNA reads TGTGCCAGCAGCCCCGAGGGGGGAAAGACTGAAGCTTTCTTT. Translated, it gives CASSPEGGKTEAFF.

The chain links TRBV6-5 to TRBJ1-1; D gene uncertain. The CDR3 is made up of 12 amino acids. From germline, CDR1 is MNHEY and CDR2 SVGAGI. V lost 7 bases and J lost 8, with 14 bases in between. Written as DNA, the CDR3 is TGTGCCAGCATTTCCCGAACGACAGAAGCTTTCTTT. This codes for CASISRTTEAFF.

The chain joins TRBV19 to TRBJ2-7, with D unresolved. V was trimmed by 4 bases and J by 0 bases, leaving 16 bases between them. The CDR3 has 16 residues. Per the germline V gene, CDR1 is LNHDA and CDR2 is SQIVND (reference sequence). This CDR3 reads CASSKMDLNSSYEQYF. CDR3 DNA sequence: TGTGCCAGTAGTAAAATGGACCTAAATAGCTCCTACGAGCAGTACTTC.

In DNA form, the CDR3 reads TGTGCCAGCAGCCCGGGGGACGGGGGTAATGAAAAACTGTTTTTT. Amino acids: CASSPGDGGNEKLFF. The rearrangement uses TRBV5-4 and TRBJ1-4; D may be TRBD1 (5 bases). V lost 4 bases, J lost 4 bases, and 14 bases lay in between. CDR3 length: 15 residues. Germline CDR1 and CDR2: SGHNT and YYREEE (reference sequence). The full variable domain, in which reference TRBV5-4 and TRBJ1-4 provide the parts outside the CDR3, is ETGVTQSPTHLIKTRGQQVTLRCSSQSGHNTVSWYQQALGQGPQFIFQYYREEENGRGNFPPRFSGLQFPNYSSELNVNALELDDSALYLCASSPGDGGNEKLFFGSGTQLSVL.

The chain couples TRBV4-1 to TRBJ2-1, with 7 bases fitting TRBD2. The V gene's germline CDR1 is MGHRA and CDR2 YSYEKL. The CDR3 has 17 amino acids. Trimming took 1 base from V and 9 from J; bases not matched to a gene: 15. CDR3 in amino acids: CASSQGSPPSGLSEQFF. CDR3 coding DNA: TGCGCCAGCAGCCAAGGTTCTCCCCCTAGCGGTCTAAGTGAGCAGTTCTTC.

This chain uses TRBV11-2 with TRBJ2-7; 9 bases are shared with TRBD1. V was clipped by 5 bases and J by 5 bases; unmatched bases: 4. This CDR3 comprises 13 residues. Germline V lookup: CDR1 SGHAT, CDR2 FQNNGV. CDR3 DNA: TGTGCCAGCAGCCCCGGGACAGGGAACGAGCAGTACTTC. This gives the protein CASSPGTGNEQYF.

The J gene is TRBJ1-6, the V gene TRBV2, with 9 nucleotides matching TRBD1. CDR1 and CDR2 (germline): SNHLY, FYNNEI. J gave up 14 bases and V 6 bases, and 11 bases lay outside the gene matches. The CDR3 loop spans 14 amino acids. CDR3 sequence: CASSGQGPPEALHF. The CDR3, as DNA: TGTGCCAGCAGCGGACAGGGGCCGCCAGAGGCCCTCCACTTT.

CDR3 DNA: TGTGCCAGCAGCGACGGACAGGGGTTCGGGTCCTACGAGCAGTACTTC. It encodes CASSDGQGFGSYEQYF. The rearrangement links TRBV11-2 to TRBJ2-7; 9 bases align to TRBD1. The CDR3 has 16 amino acids. CDR1 is SGHAT and CDR2 is FQNNGV in the germline V gene. Losses at the gene ends were 5 bases for V and 1 base for J; bases not matched to a gene: 9.

V and J are TRBV7-9 and TRBJ2-1; 7 bases are a match to TRBD2. CDR1 and CDR2 (germline): SEHNR, FQNEAQ (reference sequence). J was trimmed by 4 bases and V by 3 bases; bases with no gene match: 3. The CDR3 extends over 14 amino acids. Here the CDR3 reads CASSFAGEYNEQFF. The CDR3 DNA follows: TGTGCCAGCAGCTTCGCGGGGGAGTACAATGAGCAGTTCTTC.

The chain joins TRBV19 to TRBJ2-1; D not certain. V was cut by 1 base and J by 8 bases, with 6 bases left in between. CDR3 size: 12 residues. Germline CDR1 and CDR2: LNHDA and SQIVND (reference sequence). The CDR3 reads CASSIVFHEQFF. Written as DNA, the CDR3 is TGTGCCAGTAGTATAGTGTTCCATGAGCAGTTCTTC.

V usage is TRBV28 and J usage is TRBJ1-1; D gene unclear. Germline values: CDR1 MDHEN, CDR2 SYDVKM. Trimming pared 3 bases from V and 5 bases from J, leaving 10 bases between. CDR3 length: 13 amino acids. CDR3 nucleotides: TGTGCCAGCAGTTTTTTGGCGGGGACTGAAGCTTTCTTT. Translation gives CASSFLAGTEAFF.

This clone appeared a few times. This chain connects TRBV27 to TRBJ1-1, with 8 bases lining up with TRBD1. The CDR3 has 16 residues. The germline V gene encodes CDR1 MNHEY and CDR2 SMNVEV (reference sequence). Trimming cost V 5 bases and J 7 bases; bases outside gene matches: 15. Here the CDR3 reads CASSQNRLDRAVEAFF. CDR3 sequence (DNA): TGTGCCAGCAGTCAAAATAGACTGGACAGGGCAGTTGAAGCTTTCTTT.

The rearrangement joins TRBV27 to TRBJ1-5; D not resolved. The CDR3 length is 13 residues. CDR1 and CDR2 (germline): MNHEY, SMNVEV (reference sequence). Deletions cut 2 bases from V and 6 bases from J, with 8 bases between. The CDR3 spells CASSLQESQPQHF. CDR3 nucleotide sequence: TGTGCCAGCAGTTTACAAGAGAGTCAGCCCCAGCATTTT.

This clone was recorded once. This chain joins TRBV7-2 and TRBJ2-5; 8 positions agree with TRBD2. This CDR3 is 15 amino acids long. V shed 0 bases, J shed 4 bases, and the junction held 4 bases outside the gene matches. The germline gives CDR1 SGHTA, CDR2 FQGNSA. The CDR3 loop reads CASSLAVLAGETQYF. For the CDR3, the DNA is TGTGCCAGCAGCTTAGCGGTCCTAGCGGGAGAGACCCAGTACTTC.

This clone showed up just once. The V gene is TRBV5-6, the J gene TRBJ2-5; 11 bases align to TRBD1. Trimming at V came to 4 bases and at J to 5 bases, leaving 7 bases not matched to a gene. CDR1 SGHDT and CDR2 YYEEEE come from the germline V gene. The CDR3 loop spans 15 amino acids. The CDR3 protein is CASSPPDRGLETQYF. The CDR3 DNA reads as TGTGCCAGCAGCCCACCGGACAGGGGGCTCGAGACCCAGTACTTC.

The chain links TRBV7-9 to TRBJ2-7; D remains unclear. Germline-derived CDR1 and CDR2 are SEHNR and FQNEAQ (reference sequence). V was clipped by 3 bases and J by 2 bases, with 8 bases between them. This CDR3 region has 13 residues. The DNA of the CDR3 is TGTGCCAGCAGCTTGGCGGCGGCCTACGAGCAGTACTTC. This encodes CASSLAAAYEQYF.

This clone is termed medium-sized. The rearrangement joins TRBV28 to TRBJ1-2; D is uncertain. Germline V gene data show CDR1 as MDHEN and CDR2 as SYDVKM. V was pared by 5 bases and J by 8 bases, with 12 bases between. CDR3 length: 12 amino acids. CDR3 sequence: CASSLDRWGYTF. The DNA of the CDR3 is TGTGCCAGCAGTCTGGATCGCTGGGGCTACACCTTC.

This clone was detected only once. The chain combines TRBV6-1 with TRBJ2-7; D is perhaps TRBD1 (6 bases). The V end lost 4 bases, the J end lost 0 bases, and 13 bases lay between the germline ends. The germline CDR1 and CDR2 sequences are MNHNS and SASEGT. This CDR3 has 15 amino acids. In nucleotides, the CDR3 is TGTGCCAGCAGTGCCGGACAGAGGAGCTCCTACGAGCAGTACTTC. This encodes CASSAGQRSSYEQYF.

The V gene is TRBV6-1, the J gene TRBJ1-3; D not certain. Germline CDR1 reads MNHNS; CDR2 reads SASEGT. Trimming removed 6 bases at V and 1 base at J, with 10 bases between. The CDR3 is made up of 14 amino acids. CDR3 DNA: TGTGCCAGCAGCTGGACGGAGTCTGGAAACACCATATATTTT. This translates into CASSWTESGNTIYF.

The chain has TRBV6-1 and TRBJ1-2; a weak D match, TRBD1 (5 bases). Germline CDR1 and CDR2: MNHNS and SASEGT. The V gene lost 4 bases and the J gene lost 8 bases, with 14 bases spanning the gap. The CDR3 contains 13 residues. The chain's CDR3 is CASSADSARGYTF. The CDR3 bases are TGTGCCAGCAGTGCAGACAGCGCGCGAGGCTACACCTTC.

The V and J genes are TRBV13 and TRBJ2-7, with D unresolved. Germline-derived CDR1 and CDR2 are PRHDT and FYEKMQ (reference sequence). This CDR3 is 14 amino acids long. V lost 6 bases and J 2 bases, leaving 14 bases between the germline ends. CDR3 DNA: TGTGCCAGCAGTTCAGATGTCTCGGCCTACGAGCAGTACTTC. Translating gives CASSSDVSAYEQYF.

The CDR3 DNA follows: TGTGCCATCAGCGGGGACAGGAGGTCCACCGGGGAGCTGTTTTTT. Its translation is CAISGDRRSTGELFF. The rearrangement links TRBV10-3 to TRBJ2-2; the match to TRBD1 covers 8 bases. Losses at the gene ends were 6 bases for V and 4 bases for J; bases not matched to a gene: 7. The CDR3 contains 15 residues. CDR1 and CDR2 (germline): ENHRY, SYGVKD.